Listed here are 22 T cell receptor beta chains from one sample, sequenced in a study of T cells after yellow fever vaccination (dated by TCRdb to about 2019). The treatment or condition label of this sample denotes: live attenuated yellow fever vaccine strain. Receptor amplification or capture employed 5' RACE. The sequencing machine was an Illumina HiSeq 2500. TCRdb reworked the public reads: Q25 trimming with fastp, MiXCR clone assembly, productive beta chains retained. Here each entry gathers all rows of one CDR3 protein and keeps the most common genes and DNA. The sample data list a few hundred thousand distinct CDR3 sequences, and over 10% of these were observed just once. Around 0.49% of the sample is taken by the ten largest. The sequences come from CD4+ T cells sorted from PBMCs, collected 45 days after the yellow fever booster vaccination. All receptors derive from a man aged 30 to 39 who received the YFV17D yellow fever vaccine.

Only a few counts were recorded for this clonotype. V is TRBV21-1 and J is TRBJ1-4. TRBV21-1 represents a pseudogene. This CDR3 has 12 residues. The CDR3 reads CASSPSPFRLFF. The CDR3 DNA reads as TGTGCCAGCAGCCCATCGCCTTTTAGGTTGTTTTTT.

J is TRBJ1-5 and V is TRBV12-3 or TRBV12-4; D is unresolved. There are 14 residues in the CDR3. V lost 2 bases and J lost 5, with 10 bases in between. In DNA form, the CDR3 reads TGTGCCAGCAGTTTATTGTTGGAGCATCAGCCCCAGCATTTT. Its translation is CASSLLLEHQPQHF.

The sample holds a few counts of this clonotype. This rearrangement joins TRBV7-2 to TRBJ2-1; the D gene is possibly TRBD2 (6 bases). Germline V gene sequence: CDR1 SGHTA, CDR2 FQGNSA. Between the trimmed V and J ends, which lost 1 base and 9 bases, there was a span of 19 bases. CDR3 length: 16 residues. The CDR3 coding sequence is TGTGCCAGCAGCTTAGAGAGCCCGACTAGTTCCAGTGAGCAGTTCTTC. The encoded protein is CASSLESPTSSSEQFF.

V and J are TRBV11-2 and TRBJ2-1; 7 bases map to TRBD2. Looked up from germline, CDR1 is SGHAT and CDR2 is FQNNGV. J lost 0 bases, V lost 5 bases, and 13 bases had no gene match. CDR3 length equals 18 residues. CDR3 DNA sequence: TGTGCCAGCAGCCGACATAGCGGGCTGGGGGGCTCCTACAATGAGCAGTTCTTC. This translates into CASSRHSGLGGSYNEQFF. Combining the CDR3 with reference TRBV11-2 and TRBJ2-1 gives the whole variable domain EAGVAQSPRYKIIEKRQSVAFWCNPISGHATLYWYQQILGQGPKLLIQFQNNGVVDDSQLPKDRFSAERLKGVDSTLKIQPAKLEDSAVYLCASSRHSGLGGSYNEQFFGPGTRLTVL.

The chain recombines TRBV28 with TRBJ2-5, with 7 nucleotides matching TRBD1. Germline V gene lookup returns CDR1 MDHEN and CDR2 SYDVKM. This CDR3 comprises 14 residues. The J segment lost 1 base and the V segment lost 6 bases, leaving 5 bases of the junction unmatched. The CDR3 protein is CASRRQGTQETQYF. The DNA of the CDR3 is TGTGCCAGCAGAAGACAGGGAACCCAAGAGACCCAGTACTTC.

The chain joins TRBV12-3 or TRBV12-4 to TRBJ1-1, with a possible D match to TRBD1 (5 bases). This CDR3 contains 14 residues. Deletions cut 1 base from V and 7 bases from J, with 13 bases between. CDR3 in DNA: TGTGCCAGCAGTTTAGAGGCAGGGCTGGGTGAAGCTTTCTTT. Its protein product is CASSLEAGLGEAFF.

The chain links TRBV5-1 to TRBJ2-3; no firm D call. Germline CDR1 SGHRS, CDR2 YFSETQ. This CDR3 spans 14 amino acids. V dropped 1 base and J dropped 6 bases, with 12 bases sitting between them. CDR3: CASSLKPGPDTQYF. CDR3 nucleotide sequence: TGCGCCAGCAGCTTGAAACCGGGTCCCGATACGCAGTATTTT.

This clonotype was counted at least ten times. CDR3 in DNA: TGTGCCATCAGTAGGGGCCCTCGGGGGACAGGGGGCCCCTACGAGCAGTACTTC. Translating it yields CAISRGPRGTGGPYEQYF. The chain carries TRBV10-3 and TRBJ2-7, with TRBD1 matching 12 bases. This CDR3 comprises 18 residues. Germline trimming cut 5 bases from V and 2 bases from J; bases unmatched to any gene: 13. CDR1 is ENHRY and CDR2 is SYGVKD in the germline V gene.

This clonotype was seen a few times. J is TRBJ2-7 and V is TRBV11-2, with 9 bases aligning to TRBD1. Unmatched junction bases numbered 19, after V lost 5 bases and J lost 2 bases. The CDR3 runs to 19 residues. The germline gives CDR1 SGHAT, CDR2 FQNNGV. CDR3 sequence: CASSRYLIRTGDLAYEQYF. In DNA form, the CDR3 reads TGTGCCAGCAGCCGATACCTCATAAGGACAGGGGATTTGGCCTACGAGCAGTACTTC.

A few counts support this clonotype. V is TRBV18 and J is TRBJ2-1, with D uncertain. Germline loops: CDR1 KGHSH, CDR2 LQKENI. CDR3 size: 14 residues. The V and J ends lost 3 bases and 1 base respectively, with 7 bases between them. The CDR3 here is CASSPPVSYNEQFF. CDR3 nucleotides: TGTGCCAGCTCACCGCCGGTATCCTACAATGAGCAGTTCTTC.

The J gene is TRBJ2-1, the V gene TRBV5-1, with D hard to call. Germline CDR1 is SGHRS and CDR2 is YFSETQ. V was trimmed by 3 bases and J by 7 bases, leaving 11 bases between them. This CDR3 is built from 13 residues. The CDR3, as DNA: TGCGCCAGCAGCTCCCCAATGGCGAATGAGCAGTTCTTC. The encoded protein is CASSSPMANEQFF.

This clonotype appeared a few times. The CDR3: CASSFFSPRTDTQYF. The CDR3 region has the DNA TGTGCCAGCAGCTTCTTTAGCCCTAGAACAGATACGCAGTATTTT. The chain uses TRBV7-2 and TRBJ2-3; no reliable D call. The CDR3 runs 15 residues. Germline loops: CDR1 SGHTA, CDR2 FQGNSA. V lost 3 bases and J lost 3, with 13 bases in between.

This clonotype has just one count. CDR3 region: CASSDREYRNTQYF. The CDR3 DNA reads TGTGCCAGCAGCGACCGGGAGTATCGGAATACGCAGTATTTT. V gene TRBV7-8 combines with J gene TRBJ2-3; D might be TRBD2 (6 bases). The CDR3 is 14 residues long. Germline CDR1 and CDR2: SGHVS and FQNEAQ. V was shortened by 5 bases and J by 7 bases, with 16 bases between the two germline ends.

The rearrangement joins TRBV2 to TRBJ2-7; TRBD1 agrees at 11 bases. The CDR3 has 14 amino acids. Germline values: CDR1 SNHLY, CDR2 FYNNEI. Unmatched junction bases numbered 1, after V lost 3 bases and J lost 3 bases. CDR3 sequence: CASSEDRGRYEQYF. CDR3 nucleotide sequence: TGTGCCAGCAGTGAGGACAGGGGGCGCTACGAGCAGTACTTC.

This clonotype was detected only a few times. The CDR3 region has the DNA TGCGCCAGCAGCGTACGACAGGGGGCGGCCGGGGAGCTGTTTTTT. This encodes CASSVRQGAAGELFF. The rearrangement uses TRBV5-1 and TRBJ2-2; 10 nucleotides match TRBD1. Germline V gene lookup returns CDR1 SGHRS and CDR2 YFSETQ. The CDR3 extends over 15 amino acids. Unmatched junction bases numbered 6, after V lost 4 bases and J lost 6 bases.

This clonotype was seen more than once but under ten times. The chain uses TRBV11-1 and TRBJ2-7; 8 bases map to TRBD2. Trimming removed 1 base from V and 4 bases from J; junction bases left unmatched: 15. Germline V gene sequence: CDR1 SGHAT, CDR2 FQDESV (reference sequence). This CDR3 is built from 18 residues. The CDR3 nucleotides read TGTGCCAGCAGCTTAGGACCCAGCGGGAGCCTCTCTTTTTACGAGCAGTACTTC. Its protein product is CASSLGPSGSLSFYEQYF.

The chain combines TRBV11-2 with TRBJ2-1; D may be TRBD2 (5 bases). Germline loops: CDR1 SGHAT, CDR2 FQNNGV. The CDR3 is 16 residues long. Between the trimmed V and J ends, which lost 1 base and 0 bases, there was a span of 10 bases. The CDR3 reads CASSLGVASSYNEQFF. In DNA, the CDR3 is TGTGCCAGCAGCTTAGGGGTAGCGTCCTCCTACAATGAGCAGTTCTTC. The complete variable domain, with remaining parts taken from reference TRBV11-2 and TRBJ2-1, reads EAGVAQSPRYKIIEKRQSVAFWCNPISGHATLYWYQQILGQGPKLLIQFQNNGVVDDSQLPKDRFSAERLKGVDSTLKIQPAKLEDSAVYLCASSLGVASSYNEQFFGPGTRLTVL.

CDR3 in DNA: TGTGCCAGCAGCTTAAGGGGGCCAGATACGCAGTATTTT. Translated, it gives CASSLRGPDTQYF. The chain couples TRBV7-2 to TRBJ2-3; TRBD1 matches at 7 bases. The CDR3 extends over 13 amino acids. In germline, CDR1 is SGHTA, CDR2 FQGNSA. V dropped 2 bases and J dropped 4; count of bases not matched to a gene: 0.

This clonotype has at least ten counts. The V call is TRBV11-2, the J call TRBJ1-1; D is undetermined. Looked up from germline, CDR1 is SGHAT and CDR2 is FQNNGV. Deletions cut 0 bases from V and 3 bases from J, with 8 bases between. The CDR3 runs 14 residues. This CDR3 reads CASSLDGSYTEAFF. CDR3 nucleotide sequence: TGTGCCAGCAGCTTAGATGGATCATACACTGAAGCTTTCTTT.

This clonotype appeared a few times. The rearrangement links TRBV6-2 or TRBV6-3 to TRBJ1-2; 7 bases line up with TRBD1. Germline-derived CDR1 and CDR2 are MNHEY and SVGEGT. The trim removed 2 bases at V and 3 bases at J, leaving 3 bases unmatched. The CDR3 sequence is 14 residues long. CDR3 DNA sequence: TGTGCCAGCAGTTACCCTGGGACAGACTATGGCTACACCTTC. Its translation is CASSYPGTDYGYTF.

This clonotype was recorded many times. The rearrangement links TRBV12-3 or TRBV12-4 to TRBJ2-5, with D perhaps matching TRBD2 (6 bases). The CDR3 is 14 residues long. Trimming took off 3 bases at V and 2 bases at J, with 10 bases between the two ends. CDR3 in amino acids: CASSFSLAQETQYF. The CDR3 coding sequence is TGTGCCAGCAGTTTTTCCCTAGCGCAAGAGACCCAGTACTTC.

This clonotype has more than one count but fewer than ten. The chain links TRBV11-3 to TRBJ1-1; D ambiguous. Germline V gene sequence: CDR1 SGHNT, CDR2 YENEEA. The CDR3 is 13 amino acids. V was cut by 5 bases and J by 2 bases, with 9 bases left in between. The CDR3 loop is CASSLKRNTEAFF. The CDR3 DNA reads TGTGCCAGCAGCCTGAAGAGAAACACTGAAGCTTTCTTT.